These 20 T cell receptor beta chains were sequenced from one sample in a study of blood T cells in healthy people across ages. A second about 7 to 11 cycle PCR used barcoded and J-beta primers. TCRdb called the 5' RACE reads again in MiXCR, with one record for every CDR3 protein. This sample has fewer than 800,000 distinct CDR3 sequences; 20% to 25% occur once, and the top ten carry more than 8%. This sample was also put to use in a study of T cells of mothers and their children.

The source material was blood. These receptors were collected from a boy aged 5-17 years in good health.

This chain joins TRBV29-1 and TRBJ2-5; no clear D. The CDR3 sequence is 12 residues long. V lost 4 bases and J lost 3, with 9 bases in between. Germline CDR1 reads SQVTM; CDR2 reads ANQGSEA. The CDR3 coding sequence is TGCAGCGTTGGCTGGAATGAAGAGACCCAGTACTTC. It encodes CSVGWNEETQYF.

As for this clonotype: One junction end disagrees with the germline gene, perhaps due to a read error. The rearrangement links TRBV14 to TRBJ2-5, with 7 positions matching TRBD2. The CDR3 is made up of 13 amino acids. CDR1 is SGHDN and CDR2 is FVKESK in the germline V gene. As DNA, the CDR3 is TGTGCCAGCAGCCAAAAGGGGCGGGAGACCCAGTATTTC. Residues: CASSQKGRETQYF.

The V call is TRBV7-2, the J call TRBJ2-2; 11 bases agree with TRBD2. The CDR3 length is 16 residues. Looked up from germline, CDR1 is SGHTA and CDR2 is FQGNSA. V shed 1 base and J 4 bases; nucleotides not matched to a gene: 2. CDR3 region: CASSLDSGRATGELFF. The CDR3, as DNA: TGTGCCAGCAGCTTAGATAGCGGGAGGGCCACCGGGGAGCTGTTTTTT.

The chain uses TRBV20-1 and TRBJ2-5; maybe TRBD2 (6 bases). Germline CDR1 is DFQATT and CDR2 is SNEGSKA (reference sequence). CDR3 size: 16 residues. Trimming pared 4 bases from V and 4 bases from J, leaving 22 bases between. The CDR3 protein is CSANRGTGGPGETQYF. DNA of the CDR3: TGCAGTGCTAACCGCGGGACCGGGGGACCCGGAGAGACCCAGTACTTC.

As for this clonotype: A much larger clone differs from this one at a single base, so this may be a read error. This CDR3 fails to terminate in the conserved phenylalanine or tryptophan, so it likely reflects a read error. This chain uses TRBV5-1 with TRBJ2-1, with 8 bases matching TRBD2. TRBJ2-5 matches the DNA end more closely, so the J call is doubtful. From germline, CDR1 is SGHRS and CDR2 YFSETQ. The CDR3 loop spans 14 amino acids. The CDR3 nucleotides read TGCGCCAGCAGGTCGGGGGGGATTCAAGAGACCCAGTACCTC. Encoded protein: CASRSGGIQETQYL.

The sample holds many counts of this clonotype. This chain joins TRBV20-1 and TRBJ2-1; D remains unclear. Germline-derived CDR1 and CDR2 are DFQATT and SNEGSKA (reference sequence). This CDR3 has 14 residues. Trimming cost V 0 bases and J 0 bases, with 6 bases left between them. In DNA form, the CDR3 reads TGCAGTGCTAGAGATACAGTCTCCTACAATGAGCAGTTCTTC. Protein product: CSARDTVSYNEQFF.

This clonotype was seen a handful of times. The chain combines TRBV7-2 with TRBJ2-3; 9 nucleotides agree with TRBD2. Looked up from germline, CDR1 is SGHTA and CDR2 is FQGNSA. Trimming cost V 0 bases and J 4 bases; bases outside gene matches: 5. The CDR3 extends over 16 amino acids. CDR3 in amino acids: CASSLAGAGGADTQYF. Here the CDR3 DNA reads TGTGCCAGCAGCTTAGCGGGGGCGGGGGGGGCAGATACGCAGTATTTT.

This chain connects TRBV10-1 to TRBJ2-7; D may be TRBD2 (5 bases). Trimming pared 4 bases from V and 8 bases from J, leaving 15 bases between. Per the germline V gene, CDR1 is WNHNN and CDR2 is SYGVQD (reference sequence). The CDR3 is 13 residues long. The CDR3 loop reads CASSAGIPNQQYF. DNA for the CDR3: TGCGCCAGCAGTGCCGGGATTCCCAACCAGCAGTACTTC.

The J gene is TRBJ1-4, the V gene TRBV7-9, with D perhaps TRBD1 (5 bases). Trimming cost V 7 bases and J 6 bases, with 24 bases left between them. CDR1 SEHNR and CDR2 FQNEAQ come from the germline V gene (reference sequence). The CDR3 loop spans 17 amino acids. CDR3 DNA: TGTGCCAGCACCCGCCCTCCGTGGGGAGGGGAGGATGAAAAACTGTTTTTT. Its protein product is CASTRPPWGGEDEKLFF.

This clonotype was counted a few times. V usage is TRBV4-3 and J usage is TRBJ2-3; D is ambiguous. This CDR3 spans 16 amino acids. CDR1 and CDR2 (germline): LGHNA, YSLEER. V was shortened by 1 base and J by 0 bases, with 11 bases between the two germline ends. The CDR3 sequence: CASSQVPTPSTDTQYF. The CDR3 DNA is TGCGCCAGCAGCCAAGTCCCCACTCCTAGCACAGATACGCAGTATTTT.

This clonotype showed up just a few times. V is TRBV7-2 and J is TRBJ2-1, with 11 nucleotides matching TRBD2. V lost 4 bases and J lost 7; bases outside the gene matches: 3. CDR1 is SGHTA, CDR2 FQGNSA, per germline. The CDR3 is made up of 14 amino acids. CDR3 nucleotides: TGTGCCAGCAGCTCACTAGCGGGAGCGAATGAGCAGTTCTTC. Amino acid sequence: CASSSLAGANEQFF.

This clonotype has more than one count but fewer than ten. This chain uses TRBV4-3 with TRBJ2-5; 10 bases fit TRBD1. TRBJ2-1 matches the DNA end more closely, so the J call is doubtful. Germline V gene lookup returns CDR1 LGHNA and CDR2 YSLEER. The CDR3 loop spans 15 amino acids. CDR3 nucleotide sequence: TGCGCCAGCAGCTCCGGGACAGGGGCCCTGTTTGAGCAGTTCTTC. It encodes CASSSGTGALFEQFF.

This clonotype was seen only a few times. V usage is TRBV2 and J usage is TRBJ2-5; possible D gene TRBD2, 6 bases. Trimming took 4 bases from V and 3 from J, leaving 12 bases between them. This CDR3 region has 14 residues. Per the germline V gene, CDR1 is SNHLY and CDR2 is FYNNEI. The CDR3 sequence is CASSVLWGEETQYF. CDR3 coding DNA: TGTGCCAGCAGTGTCCTTTGGGGGGAAGAGACCCAGTACTTC.

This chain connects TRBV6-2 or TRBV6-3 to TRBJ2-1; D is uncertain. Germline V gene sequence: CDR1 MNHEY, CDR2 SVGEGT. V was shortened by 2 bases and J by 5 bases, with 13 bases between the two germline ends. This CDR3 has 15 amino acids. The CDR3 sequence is CASSYGALVDNEQFF. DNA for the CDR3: TGTGCCAGCAGTTACGGAGCCTTGGTGGACAATGAGCAGTTCTTC.

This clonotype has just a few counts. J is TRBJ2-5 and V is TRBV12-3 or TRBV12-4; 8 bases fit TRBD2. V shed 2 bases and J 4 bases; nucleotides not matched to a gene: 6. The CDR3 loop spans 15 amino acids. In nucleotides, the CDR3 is TGTGCCAGCAGTTTAACCGGGGGGGGTCCAGAGACCCAGTACTTC. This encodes CASSLTGGGPETQYF.

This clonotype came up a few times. The CDR3 nucleotides are TGTGCCATCCAGGGGGTGGAAGAGACCCAGTACTTC. The encoded protein is CAIQGVEETQYF. The chain couples TRBV10-3 to TRBJ2-5; 7 positions agree with TRBD1. The CDR3 has 12 amino acids. The germline V gene has CDR1 ENHRY and CDR2 SYGVKD. The V segment lost 8 bases and the J segment 3 bases; nucleotides outside the gene matches: 3.

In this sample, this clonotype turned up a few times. As DNA, the CDR3 is TGCAGTGCTAAAACTTTACCGGGACAGGGGGCTAACTATGGCTACACCTTC. This codes for CSAKTLPGQGANYGYTF. The chain employs TRBV20-1 and TRBJ1-2, with 11 bases fitting TRBD1. V shed 4 bases, J shed 0 bases, and the junction held 10 bases outside the gene matches. CDR1 DFQATT and CDR2 SNEGSKA come from the germline V gene (reference sequence). This CDR3 contains 17 residues.

CDR3 region: CASSLDGPARETQYF. Written as DNA, the CDR3 is TGTGCCAGCAGCCTGGACGGCCCGGCGAGGGAGACCCAGTACTTC. The J gene is TRBJ2-5, the V gene TRBV11-2; D is undetermined. In germline, CDR1 is SGHAT, CDR2 FQNNGV. The CDR3 has 15 residues. The V and J ends lost 5 bases and 5 bases respectively, with 18 bases between them.

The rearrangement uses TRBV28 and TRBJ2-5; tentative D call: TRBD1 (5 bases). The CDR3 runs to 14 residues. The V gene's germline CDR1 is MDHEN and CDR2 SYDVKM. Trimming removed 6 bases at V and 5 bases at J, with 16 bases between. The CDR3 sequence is CASSLDTGWETQYF. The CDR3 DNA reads TGTGCCAGCAGCTTGGACACAGGTTGGGAGACCCAGTACTTC.

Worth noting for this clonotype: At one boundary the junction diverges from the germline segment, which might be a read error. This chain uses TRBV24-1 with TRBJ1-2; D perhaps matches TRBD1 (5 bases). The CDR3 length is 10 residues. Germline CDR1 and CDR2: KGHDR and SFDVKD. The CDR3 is CATSRTQRAF. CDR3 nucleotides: TGTGCCACCAGCCGGACACAGCGCGCCTTC.